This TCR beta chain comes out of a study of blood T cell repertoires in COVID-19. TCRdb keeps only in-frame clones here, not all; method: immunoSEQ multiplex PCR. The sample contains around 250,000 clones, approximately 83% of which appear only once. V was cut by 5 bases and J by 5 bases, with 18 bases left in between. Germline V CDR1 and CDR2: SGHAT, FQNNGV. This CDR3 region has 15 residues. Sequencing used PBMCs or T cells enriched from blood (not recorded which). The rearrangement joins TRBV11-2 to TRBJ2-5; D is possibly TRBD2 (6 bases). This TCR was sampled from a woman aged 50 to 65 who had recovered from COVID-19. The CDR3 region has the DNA TGTGCCAGCAGCCATTTCGGAGGGCCGGTGGAGACCCAGTACTTC. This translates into CASSHFGGPVETQYF.